These 19 T cell receptor beta chains came from one sample sequenced in a study of T cells after yellow fever vaccination. TCRdb reprocessed the 5' RACE reads via MiXCR and lists one record per CDR3 protein. The table lists under 90,000 distinct CDR3 sequences, approximately 7% of them singletons. This specimen consisted of CD8+ T cells sorted from PBMCs, obtained about 41 days after the first yellow fever vaccination. The receptors originated from a man aged 18 to 29 who received the YFV17D yellow fever vaccine.

This clonotype was counted at least ten times. The rearrangement joins TRBV7-8 to TRBJ2-5; TRBD1 aligns across 10 bases. The CDR3 spans 16 residues. V gave up 7 bases and J gave up 5 bases; unmatched junction bases: 13. The germline gives CDR1 SGHVS, CDR2 FQNEAQ. The CDR3 sequence: CASILETGGWGETQYF. The CDR3 nucleotides are TGTGCCAGCATTCTCGAGACAGGGGGCTGGGGGGAGACCCAGTACTTC.

In its sample, this clonotype was seen many times. The CDR3 nucleotides are TGTGCCACCAGTGATGCAACAGGGGATACGCAGTATTTT. Translating gives CATSDATGDTQYF. The rearrangement uses TRBV24-1 and TRBJ2-3; D perhaps matches TRBD1 (6 bases). This CDR3 comprises 13 residues. V shed 3 bases and J shed 6 bases, with 9 bases lying between them. Per germline, CDR1 KGHDR and CDR2 SFDVKD.

This clonotype was detected many times. This chain links TRBV11-2 with TRBJ1-1, with D tentatively TRBD1 (5 bases). The CDR3 has 14 amino acids. V lost 6 bases and J 0 bases, leaving 11 bases between the germline ends. Germline V gives CDR1 SGHAT, CDR2 FQNNGV. Here the CDR3 DNA reads TGTGCCAGCAGTCGTTGGGGGTTGAACACTGAAGCTTTCTTT. This gives the protein CASSRWGLNTEAFF.

This clonotype was detected many times. The gene calls are TRBV5-1 and TRBJ1-1, with 7 bases that match TRBD1. V lost 3 bases and J lost 8; bases outside the gene matches: 4. CDR1 and CDR2 (germline): SGHRS, YFSETQ. The CDR3 is 12 residues long. CDR3 sequence (DNA): TGCGCCAGCAGCTCCGGGGACAGCGAAGCTTTCTTT. As protein: CASSSGDSEAFF.

The table lists this clonotype with many counts. J is TRBJ1-1 and V is TRBV5-1; D is possibly TRBD1 (6 bases). The germline V and J ends were trimmed by 4 bases and 2 bases, with 12 bases remaining between them. The germline V gene encodes CDR1 SGHRS and CDR2 YFSETQ. This CDR3 has 14 amino acids. Here the CDR3 DNA reads TGCGCCAGCAGCACGGGACACACCAACACTGAAGCTTTCTTT. Its protein product is CASSTGHTNTEAFF. Full variable domain (rest looked up from reference TRBV5-1 and TRBJ1-1): KAGVTQTPRYLIKTRGQQVTLSCSPISGHRSVSWYQQTPGQGLQFLFEYFSETQRNKGNFPGRFSGRQFSNSRSEMNVSTLELGDSALYLCASSTGHTNTEAFFGQGTRLTVV.

This clonotype was seen a handful of times. J is TRBJ2-6 and V is TRBV27; no clear D. V gave up 4 bases and J gave up 0 bases, with 7 bases separating them. This CDR3 contains 15 residues. Germline-derived CDR1 and CDR2 are MNHEY and SMNVEV (reference sequence). This CDR3 is CASSYGSSGANVLTF. In DNA, the CDR3 is TGTGCCAGCAGTTACGGTAGCTCTGGGGCCAACGTCCTGACTTTC.

This clonotype was observed a handful of times. The CDR3 is CASSLDGREAFF. In DNA form, the CDR3 reads TGTGCCAGCAGCTTAGACGGTCGTGAAGCTTTCTTT. The chain links TRBV7-3 to TRBJ1-1; the D is unclear. The CDR3 has 12 residues. Trimming removed 2 bases from V and 7 bases from J, with 8 bases in between. Germline lookup yields CDR1 SGHTA and CDR2 FQGTGA. Supplemented by reference TRBV7-3 and TRBJ1-1, the full variable domain reads GAGVSQTPSNKVTEKGKYVELRCDPISGHTALYWYRQSLGQGPEFLIYFQGTGAADDSGLPNDRFFAVRPEGSVSTLKIQRTERGDSAVYLCASSLDGREAFFGQGTRLTVV.

This clonotype was observed a few times. The genes are TRBV9 and TRBJ2-1, with TRBD2 identical over 11 bases. The CDR3 spans 16 residues. V lost 4 bases, J lost 8 bases, and 11 bases stayed unmatched. CDR1 and CDR2 from the germline V gene are SGDLS and YYNGEE. The CDR3 region has the DNA TGTGCCAGCAGCCTAGAAGGCACTAGCGGGGGCGATGAGCAGTTCTTC. Translating it yields CASSLEGTSGGDEQFF.

In its sample, this clonotype was seen many times. The rearrangement joins TRBV7-9 to TRBJ2-3; TRBD2 matches 11 bases. Trimming removed 4 bases from V and 2 bases from J; junction bases left unmatched: 5. There are 16 residues in the CDR3. Germline CDR1 is SEHNR and CDR2 is FQNEAQ (reference sequence). CDR3 residues: CASSSRLAGPTDTQYF. In DNA form, the CDR3 reads TGTGCCAGCAGCTCGAGACTAGCGGGGCCCACAGATACGCAGTATTTT.

This clonotype has ten or more counts. The chain links TRBV28 to TRBJ2-7, with D maybe TRBD2 (6 bases). Germline loops: CDR1 MDHEN, CDR2 SYDVKM. The CDR3 is 13 amino acids. The V end was cut by 8 bases, the J end by 2 bases, with 13 bases between. CDR3 loop: CASGAGPAYEQYV. The CDR3 region has the DNA TGTGCCAGCGGTGCGGGGCCTGCCTACGAGCAGTACGTC.

This clonotype was detected many times. J is TRBJ2-7 and V is TRBV7-2; unclear D gene. The germline V gene has CDR1 SGHTA and CDR2 FQGNSA. The CDR3 runs to 13 residues. V was shortened by 3 bases and J by 2 bases, with 8 bases between the two germline ends. CDR3 loop: CASSFGSAYEQYV. CDR3 nucleotides: TGTGCCAGCAGCTTCGGCAGCGCCTACGAGCAGTACGTC.

At least ten counts were recorded for this clonotype. The rearrangement links TRBV12-3 or TRBV12-4 to TRBJ1-2, with D possibly being TRBD1 (5 bases). V lost 7 bases to trimming and J lost 4 bases, with 19 bases between them. CDR3 length: 15 amino acids. DNA for the CDR3: TGTGCCAGCACCCTCGGGGAGGCCCAGGGCTATGGCTACACCTTC. The encoded protein is CASTLGEAQGYGYTF.

The chain combines TRBV5-1 with TRBJ1-5; TRBD1 might be the D (5 bases). Germline assignment: CDR1 SGHRS and CDR2 YFSETQ. The CDR3 spans 16 residues. V lost 5 bases and J 0 bases, leaving 15 bases between the germline ends. The CDR3 DNA is TGCGCCAGCAGATTATTCGCGGGGGATAGCAATCAGCCCCAGCATTTT. It translates to CASRLFAGDSNQPQHF.

In regard to this clonotype: The junction departs from the called germline gene at one end, perhaps through a read error. The rearrangement links TRBV20-1 to TRBJ2-7; tentative D call: TRBD2 (6 bases). Germline values: CDR1 DFQATT, CDR2 SNEGSKA (reference sequence). CDR3 length: 17 amino acids. The CDR3 loop reads CCARGQNSGRISYEQYF. DNA for the CDR3: TGCTGTGCTAGAGGGCAGAATAGCGGTAGGATCTCCTACGAGCAGTACTTC.

The table lists this clonotype with many counts. The chain combines TRBV29-1 with TRBJ2-7; D gene uncertain. Germline V gene lookup returns CDR1 SQVTM and CDR2 ANQGSEA. Between the trimmed V and J ends, which lost 7 bases and 3 bases, there was a span of 13 bases. The CDR3 covers 12 residues. This CDR3 is CSALQVGYEQYF. CDR3 nucleotide sequence: TGCAGCGCCCTCCAGGTGGGCTACGAGCAGTACTTC.

In this sample, this clonotype turned up a few times. The genes are TRBV19 and TRBJ2-1; tentative D call: TRBD2 (6 bases). The ends were cut back, 2 bases at V and 8 bases at J, with 19 bases in the middle. The CDR3 runs 16 residues. From germline, CDR1 is LNHDA and CDR2 SQIVND (reference sequence). The CDR3: CASSIFGGAGSDEQFF. The CDR3 nucleotides read TGTGCCAGTAGTATATTTGGTGGGGCGGGAAGTGATGAGCAGTTCTTC.

This clonotype occurred many times. The chain joins TRBV29-1 to TRBJ2-2, with D possibly TRBD1 on 5 matching bases. V dropped 5 bases and J dropped 2 bases, with 6 bases sitting between them. Looked up from germline, CDR1 is SQVTM and CDR2 is ANQGSEA. CDR3 length: 12 amino acids. The CDR3 DNA reads TGCAGCGTTAGGGGAAACACCGGGGAGCTGTTTTTT. It encodes CSVRGNTGELFF.

On this clonotype: Since a much larger clone is just one base distant, this may be a read error. The V call is TRBV20-1, the J call TRBJ1-1; the match to TRBD1 covers 8 bases. The CDR3 has 15 residues. The germline V gene encodes CDR1 DFQATT and CDR2 SNEGSKA (reference sequence). Written as DNA, the CDR3 is TGCTGTGCTAGAAGACAGGGGCGAATATACACTGAAGCTTTCTTT. Its translation: CCARRQGRIYTEAFF.

This clonotype was counted ten times or more. The genes are TRBV6-4 and TRBJ2-7, with 7 bases aligning to TRBD1. The CDR3 contains 13 residues. J lost 7 bases, V lost 5 bases, and 8 bases had no gene match. Germline values: CDR1 MRHNA, CDR2 SNTAGT. This CDR3 reads CASSTGVRGEQYV. DNA for the CDR3: TGTGCCAGCAGTACAGGGGTCAGGGGAGAGCAGTACGTC.